These T cell receptor beta chains were read from a single sample in a study of identical twins. TCRdb re-analysed the 5' RACE reads in MiXCR, keeping a single row per CDR3 protein. Of more than 1.5 million distinct CDR3 sequences detected, roughly 35% appear once; the ten largest clones hold around 0.25%. Sequenced material: cord blood. The receptors derive from a newborn girl in good health. Each CDR3 is given with its conserved first and last residue.

J gene | V gene | CDR3 protein
TRBJ2-5 | TRBV5-1 | CASGLAVRQETQYF
TRBJ2-3 | TRBV2 | CASSPYKLRTQYF
TRBJ2-5 | TRBV20-1 | CSARLPQETQYF
TRBJ2-1 | TRBV24-1 | CATSDRRGSGFF
TRBJ1-2 | TRBV6-2/TRBV6-3 | CASRVLRSHGYTF
TRBJ1-4 | TRBV29-1 | CSVGDRRSNEKLFF
TRBJ2-7 | TRBV28 | CASSSPGHLYEQYF
TRBJ2-4 | TRBV10-3 | CAISEQGIAKNIQYF
TRBJ2-7 | TRBV28 | CASSRRTGVDEQYF
TRBJ1-4 | TRBV28 | CASRPPGPSNEKLFF
TRBJ2-1 | TRBV28 | CASSLFGWSSYNEQFF
TRBJ2-1 | TRBV18 | CASSLGLAGAEQFF
TRBJ1-2 | TRBV12-3/TRBV12-4 | CASRLRDRGIYGYTF
TRBJ1-1 | TRBV7-9 | CASSLRGYRGSGTEAFF
TRBJ2-7 | TRBV27 | CASSLRGLADSCEQYF
TRBJ2-5 | TRBV28 | CASQFYQAQETQYF
TRBJ2-4 | TRBV5-1 | CASSSYPRGYDIQYF
TRBJ2-1 | TRBV6-5 | CASRLAGGSSYNEQFF
TRBJ1-1 | TRBV28 | CASSPGSGYTEAFF
TRBJ2-5 | TRBV5-4 | CASSLATSGGSYQETQYF
TRBJ2-4 | TRBV3-1 | CASSRGHSNIQYF
TRBJ2-3 | TRBV5-6 | CASSPGQGLNTQYF
TRBJ2-2 | TRBV20-1 | CSASLSGRITGELFF
TRBJ2-7 | TRBV25-1 | CASSENIAVRGAYEQYF